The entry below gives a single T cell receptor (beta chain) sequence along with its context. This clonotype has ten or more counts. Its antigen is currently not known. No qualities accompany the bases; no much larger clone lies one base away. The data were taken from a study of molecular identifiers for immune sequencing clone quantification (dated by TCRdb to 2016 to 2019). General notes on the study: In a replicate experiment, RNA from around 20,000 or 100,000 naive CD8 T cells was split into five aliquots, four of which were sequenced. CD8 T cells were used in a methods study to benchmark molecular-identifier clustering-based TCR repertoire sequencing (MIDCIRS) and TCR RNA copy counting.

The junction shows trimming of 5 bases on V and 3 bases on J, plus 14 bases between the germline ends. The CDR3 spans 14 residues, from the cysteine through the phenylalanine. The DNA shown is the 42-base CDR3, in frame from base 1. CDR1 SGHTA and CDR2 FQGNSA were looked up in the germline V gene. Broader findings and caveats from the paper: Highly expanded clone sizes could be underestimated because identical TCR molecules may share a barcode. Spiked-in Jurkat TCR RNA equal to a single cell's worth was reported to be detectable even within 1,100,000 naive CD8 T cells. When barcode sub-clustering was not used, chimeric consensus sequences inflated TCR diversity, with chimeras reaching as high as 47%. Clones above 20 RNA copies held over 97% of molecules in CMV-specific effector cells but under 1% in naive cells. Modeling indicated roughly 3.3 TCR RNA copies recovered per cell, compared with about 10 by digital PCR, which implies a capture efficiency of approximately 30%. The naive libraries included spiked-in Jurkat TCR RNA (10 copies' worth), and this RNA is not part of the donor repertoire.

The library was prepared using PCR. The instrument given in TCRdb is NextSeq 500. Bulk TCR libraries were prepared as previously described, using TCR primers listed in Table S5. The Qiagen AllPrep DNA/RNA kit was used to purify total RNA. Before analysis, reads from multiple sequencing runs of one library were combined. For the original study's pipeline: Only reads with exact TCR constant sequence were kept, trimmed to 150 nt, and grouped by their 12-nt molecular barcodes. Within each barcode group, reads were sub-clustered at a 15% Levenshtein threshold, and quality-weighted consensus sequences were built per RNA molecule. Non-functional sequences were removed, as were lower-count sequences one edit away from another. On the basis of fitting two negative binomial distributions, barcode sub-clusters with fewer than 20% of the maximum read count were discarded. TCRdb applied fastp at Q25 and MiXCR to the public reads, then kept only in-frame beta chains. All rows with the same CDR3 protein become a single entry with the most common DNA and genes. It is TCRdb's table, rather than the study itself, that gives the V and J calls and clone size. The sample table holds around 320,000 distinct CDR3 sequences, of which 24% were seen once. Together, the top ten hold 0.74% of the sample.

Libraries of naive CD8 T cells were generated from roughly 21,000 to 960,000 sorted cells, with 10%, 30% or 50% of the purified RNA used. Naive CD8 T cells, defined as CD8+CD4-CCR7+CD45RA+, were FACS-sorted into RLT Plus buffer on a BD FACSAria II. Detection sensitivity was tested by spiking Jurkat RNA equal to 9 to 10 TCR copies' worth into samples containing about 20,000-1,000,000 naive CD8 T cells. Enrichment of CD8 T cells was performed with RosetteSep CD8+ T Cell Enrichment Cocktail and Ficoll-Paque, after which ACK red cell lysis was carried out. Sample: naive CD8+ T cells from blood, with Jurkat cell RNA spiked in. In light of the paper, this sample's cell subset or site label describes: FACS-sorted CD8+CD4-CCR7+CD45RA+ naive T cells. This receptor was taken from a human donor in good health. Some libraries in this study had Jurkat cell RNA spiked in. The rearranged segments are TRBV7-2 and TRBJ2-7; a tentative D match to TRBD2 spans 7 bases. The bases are TGTGCCAGCAGCCCCTGGGGAGGGGGCTACGAGCAGTACTTC. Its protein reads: CASSPWGGGYEQYF.